The text below deals with one TCR beta chain. Its antigen is not identified. This sample is part of a study of T cell responses to AZD1222 COVID-19 vaccine. Study findings and constraints: Sampled repertoires all dated from after the peak T cell response.

Clones were read by immunoSEQ multiplex PCR, and TCRdb kept only the in-frame ones, dropping some. Among roughly 130,000 clones listed, about nine tenths were seen once. This CDR3 contains 15 residues. Germline V gene data show CDR1 as PRHDT and CDR2 as FYEKMQ (reference sequence). Trimming cost V 5 bases and J 0 bases, with 14 bases left between them. The sequencing here drew on peripheral blood, taken on day 0 of AZD1222 vaccination. This chain connects TRBV13 to TRBJ2-7; D might be TRBD1 (5 bases). The source of this sequence is an adult in good health. The CDR3 loop is CASSIQQEYSYEQYF. CDR3 DNA sequence: TGTGCCAGCAGCATACAACAGGAATACTCCTACGAGCAGTACTTC.